This entry concerns a single TCR beta chain. The antigen this receptor binds is unknown. The input lacks base qualities; no much larger clone sits a single base away. The CDR3 regions of human TCRbeta chains were analyzed by immunosequencing. As for the authors' bioinformatics: Repertoire TCRs were matched against a reference library of SARS-CoV-2-specific TCRs generated with the MIRA antigen-specificity platform. Breadth meant the fraction of unique TCRs that were SARS-CoV-2-associated, whereas depth meant the fraction of total T cells that were SARS-CoV-2-associated. Using the MIRA data, every spike-specific TCR was mapped to the spike region that the TCR reacted to and assigned to either a CD4 or a CD8 class. Log10-transformed breadth and depth values were compared by one-way ANOVA with Sidak's multiple comparisons tests. As stored in TCRdb, this immuneACCESS dataset retains in-frame rearrangements with V and J assigned. A fraction of the clones does not appear; measured against another copy, unresolved V genes explain less than half of the discrepancy, and the remainder lacks a known reason. V, J and clone size are taken as reported in that table, and D and trimming were inferred from the DNA itself. Within this sample are tens of thousands of clones, with roughly nine tenths of them counted one time only. Of the sample, 5% to 6.5% falls within the top ten clones.

This sample stems from a study of T cell responses to AZD1222 COVID-19 vaccine (dated by TCRdb to the early 2020s). Broadly, across the study: A total of under 250 trial participants underwent TCR sequencing, of whom about 210 had received two doses of AZD1222 and approximately 25 had received two doses of the MenACWY control vaccine. Enrollment into the trials was organized by age into subgroups of 18-55, 56-69 and 70-plus years, and those subgroups contained roughly 140, 27 and 60 TCR-sequenced participants, respectively.

The research as a whole found: Because no day 14 peak-response samples were available, repertoires were characterized only after the peak T cell response. Most participants were white British and females outnumbered males, and the authors suggested that clonal diversity may have been underestimated. Reportedly, close to half of the unique spike-specific TCRs recognized epitopes lying outside the regions that are mutated in the B.1.351 and B.1.1.7 variants. Conclusions about previously exposed vaccinees are limited because only six or seven AZD1222 recipients were SARS-CoV-2 seropositive at baseline. In the small 56-69-year group, the increase in depth fell short of significance, most likely because of low power. CD4 TCRs associated with the vaccine covered the entire spike protein, and the dominant responses were in regions 160-218 and 743-854. After two AZD1222 doses, spike-specific TCR breadth and depth were significantly higher than at day 0 and than in MenACWY recipients.

The time point label corresponds to: about 28 days (+/-7) after the second vaccine dose. AZD1222 recipients given second doses at about 4 weeks or at about 12 weeks were pooled, since spike-specific TCR depth and breadth were not found to differ between the two schedules. The vaccinee samples were drawn from two UK trials, COV001 and COV002, one of which was a single-blind randomized controlled phase 2/3 trial testing AZD1222 (ChAdOx1 nCoV-19) in healthy adults. For TCRbeta chain sequencing, PBMC samples from trial participants were taken at day 0 and at day 28 after the second dose. The material was peripheral blood, obtained 28 days after the second AZD1222 dose. This TCR was recovered from an adult who received the AZD1222 COVID-19 vaccine.

The CDR3 protein is CASSSRVGISGELFF. The nucleotide sequence reads TGTGCCAGCAGCTCCAGGGTGGGAATCTCCGGGGAGCTGTTTTTT. This chain joins TRBV5-4 to TRBJ2-2; TRBD1 is a weak D gene call, 5 bases matching. V is shortened by 3 bases, J by 6 bases, and the region joining them spans 15 bases. The CDR3 measures 15 amino acids from cysteine to phenylalanine. Only the CDR3 part of the read is kept: 45 bases, read in frame from the first base. In the germline V gene (reference sequence), CDR1 corresponds to SGHNT and CDR2 to YYREEE. The reference TRBV5-4 and TRBJ2-2 proteins fill in what lies around the CDR3, so the full variable domain reads ETGVTQSPTHLIKTRGQQVTLRCSSQSGHNTVSWYQQALGQGPQFIFQYYREEENGRGNFPPRFSGLQFPNYSSELNVNALELDDSALYLCASSSRVGISGELFFGEGSRLTVL.